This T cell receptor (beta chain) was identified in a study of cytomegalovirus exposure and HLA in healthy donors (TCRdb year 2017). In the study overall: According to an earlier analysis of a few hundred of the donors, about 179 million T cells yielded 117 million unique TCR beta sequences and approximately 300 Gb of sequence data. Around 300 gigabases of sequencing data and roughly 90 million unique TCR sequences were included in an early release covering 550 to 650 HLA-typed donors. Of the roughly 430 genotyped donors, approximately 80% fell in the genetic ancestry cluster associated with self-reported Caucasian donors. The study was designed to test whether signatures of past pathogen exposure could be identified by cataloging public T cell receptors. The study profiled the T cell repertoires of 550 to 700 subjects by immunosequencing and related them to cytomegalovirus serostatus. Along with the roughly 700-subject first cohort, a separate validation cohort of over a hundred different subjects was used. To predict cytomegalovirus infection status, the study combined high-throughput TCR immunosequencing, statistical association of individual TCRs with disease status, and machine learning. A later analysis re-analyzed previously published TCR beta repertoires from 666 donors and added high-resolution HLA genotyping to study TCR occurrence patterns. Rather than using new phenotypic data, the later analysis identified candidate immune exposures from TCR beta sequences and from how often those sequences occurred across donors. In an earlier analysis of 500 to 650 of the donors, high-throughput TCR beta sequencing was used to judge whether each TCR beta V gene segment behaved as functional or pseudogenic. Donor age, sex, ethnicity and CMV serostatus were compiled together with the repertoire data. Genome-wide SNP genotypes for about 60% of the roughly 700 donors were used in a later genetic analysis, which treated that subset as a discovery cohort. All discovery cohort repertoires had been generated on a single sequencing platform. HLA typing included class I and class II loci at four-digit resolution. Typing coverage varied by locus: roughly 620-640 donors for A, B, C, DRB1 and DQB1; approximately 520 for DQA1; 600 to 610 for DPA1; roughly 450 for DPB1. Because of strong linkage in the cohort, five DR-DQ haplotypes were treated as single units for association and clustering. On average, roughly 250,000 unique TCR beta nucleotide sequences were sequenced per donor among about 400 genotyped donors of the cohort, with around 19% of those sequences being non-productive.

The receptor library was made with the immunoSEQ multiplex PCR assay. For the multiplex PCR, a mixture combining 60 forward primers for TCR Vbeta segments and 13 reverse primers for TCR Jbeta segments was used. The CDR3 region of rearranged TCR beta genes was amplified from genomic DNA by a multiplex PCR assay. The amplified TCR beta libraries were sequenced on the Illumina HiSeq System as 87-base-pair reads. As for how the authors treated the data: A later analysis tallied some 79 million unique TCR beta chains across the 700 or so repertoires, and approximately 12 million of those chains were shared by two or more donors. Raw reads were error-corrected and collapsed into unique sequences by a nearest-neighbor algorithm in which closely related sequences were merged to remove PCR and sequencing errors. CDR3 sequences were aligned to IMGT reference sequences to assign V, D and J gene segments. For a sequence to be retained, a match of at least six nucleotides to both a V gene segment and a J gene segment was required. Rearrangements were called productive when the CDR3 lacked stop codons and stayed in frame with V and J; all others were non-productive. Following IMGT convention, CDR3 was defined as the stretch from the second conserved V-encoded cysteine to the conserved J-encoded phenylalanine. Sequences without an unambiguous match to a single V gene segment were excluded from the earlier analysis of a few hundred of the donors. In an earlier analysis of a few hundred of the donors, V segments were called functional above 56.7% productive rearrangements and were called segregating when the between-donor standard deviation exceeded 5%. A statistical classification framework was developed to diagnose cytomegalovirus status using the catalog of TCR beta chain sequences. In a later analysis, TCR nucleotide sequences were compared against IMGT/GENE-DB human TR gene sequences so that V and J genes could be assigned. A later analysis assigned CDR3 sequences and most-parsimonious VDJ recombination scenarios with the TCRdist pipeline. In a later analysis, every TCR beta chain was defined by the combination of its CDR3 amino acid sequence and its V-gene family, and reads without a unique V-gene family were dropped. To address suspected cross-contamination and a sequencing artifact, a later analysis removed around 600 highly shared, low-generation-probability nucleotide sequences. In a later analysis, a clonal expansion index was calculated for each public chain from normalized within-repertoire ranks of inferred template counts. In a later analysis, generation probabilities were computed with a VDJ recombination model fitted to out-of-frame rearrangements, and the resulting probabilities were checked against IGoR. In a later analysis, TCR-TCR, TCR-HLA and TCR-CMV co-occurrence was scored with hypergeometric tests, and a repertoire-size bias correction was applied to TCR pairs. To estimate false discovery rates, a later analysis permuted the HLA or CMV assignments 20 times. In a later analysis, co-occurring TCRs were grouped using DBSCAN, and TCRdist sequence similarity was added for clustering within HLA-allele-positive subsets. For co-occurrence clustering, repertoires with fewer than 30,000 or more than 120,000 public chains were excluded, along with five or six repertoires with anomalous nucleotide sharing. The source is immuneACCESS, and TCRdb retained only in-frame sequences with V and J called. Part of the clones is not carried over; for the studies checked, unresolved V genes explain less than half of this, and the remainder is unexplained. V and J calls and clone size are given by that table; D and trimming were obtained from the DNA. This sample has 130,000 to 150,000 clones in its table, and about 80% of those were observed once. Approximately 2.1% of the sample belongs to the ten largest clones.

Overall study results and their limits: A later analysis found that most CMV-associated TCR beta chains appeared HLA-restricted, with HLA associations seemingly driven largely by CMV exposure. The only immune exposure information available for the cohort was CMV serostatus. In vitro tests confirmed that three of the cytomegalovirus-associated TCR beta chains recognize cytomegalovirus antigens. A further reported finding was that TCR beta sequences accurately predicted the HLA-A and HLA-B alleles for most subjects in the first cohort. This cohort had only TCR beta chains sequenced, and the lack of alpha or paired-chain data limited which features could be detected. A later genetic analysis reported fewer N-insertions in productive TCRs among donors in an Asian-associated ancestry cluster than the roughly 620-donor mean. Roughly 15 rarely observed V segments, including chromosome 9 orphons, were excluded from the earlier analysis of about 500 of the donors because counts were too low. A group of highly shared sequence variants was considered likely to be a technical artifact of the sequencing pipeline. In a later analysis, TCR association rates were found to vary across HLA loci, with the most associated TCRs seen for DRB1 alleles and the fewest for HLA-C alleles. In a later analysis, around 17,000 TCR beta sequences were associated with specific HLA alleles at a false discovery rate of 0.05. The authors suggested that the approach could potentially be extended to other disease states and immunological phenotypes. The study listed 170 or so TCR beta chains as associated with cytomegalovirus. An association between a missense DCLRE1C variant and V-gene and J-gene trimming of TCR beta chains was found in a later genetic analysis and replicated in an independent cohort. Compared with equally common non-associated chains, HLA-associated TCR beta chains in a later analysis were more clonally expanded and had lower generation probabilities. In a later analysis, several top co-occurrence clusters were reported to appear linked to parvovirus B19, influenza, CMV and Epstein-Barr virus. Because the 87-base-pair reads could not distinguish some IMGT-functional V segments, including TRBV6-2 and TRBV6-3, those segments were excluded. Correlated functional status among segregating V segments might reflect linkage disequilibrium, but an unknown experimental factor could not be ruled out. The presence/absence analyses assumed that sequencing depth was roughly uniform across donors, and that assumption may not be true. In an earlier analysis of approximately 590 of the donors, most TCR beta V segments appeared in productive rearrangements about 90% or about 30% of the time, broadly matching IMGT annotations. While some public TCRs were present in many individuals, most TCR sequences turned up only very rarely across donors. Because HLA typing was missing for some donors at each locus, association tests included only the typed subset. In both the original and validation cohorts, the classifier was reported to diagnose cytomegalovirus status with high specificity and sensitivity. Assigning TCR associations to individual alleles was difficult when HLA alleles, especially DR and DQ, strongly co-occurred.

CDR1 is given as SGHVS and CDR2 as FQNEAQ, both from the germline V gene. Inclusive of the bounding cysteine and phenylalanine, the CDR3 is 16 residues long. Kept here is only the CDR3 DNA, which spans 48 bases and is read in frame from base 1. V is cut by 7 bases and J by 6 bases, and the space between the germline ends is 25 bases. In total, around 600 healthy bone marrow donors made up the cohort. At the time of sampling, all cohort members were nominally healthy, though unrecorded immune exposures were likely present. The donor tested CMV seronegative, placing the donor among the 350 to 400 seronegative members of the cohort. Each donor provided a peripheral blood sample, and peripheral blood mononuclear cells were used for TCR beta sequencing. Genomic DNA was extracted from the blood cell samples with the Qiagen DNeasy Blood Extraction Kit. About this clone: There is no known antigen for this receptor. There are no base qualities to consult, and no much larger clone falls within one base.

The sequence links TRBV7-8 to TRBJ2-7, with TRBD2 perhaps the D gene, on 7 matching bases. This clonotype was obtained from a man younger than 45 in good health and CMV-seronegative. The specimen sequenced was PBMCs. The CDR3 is CASTSRGGAVGSEQYF. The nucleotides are TGTGCCAGCACCTCCAGAGGGGGGGCGGTGGGCTCCGAGCAGTACTTC.